This T cell receptor (beta chain) was documented in a study of CD8+ T cells in alopecia areata. Study-level background: Grafts of skin from C3H/HeJ donors aged about 6-12 months with spontaneous alopecia went to female C3H/HeJ mice aged roughly 7-10 weeks. Notes on the study in general: Normal skin's resident alphabeta T cells are also sequenced in scalp samples. Normal scalp showed lower clonality than lesional scalp, especially alopecia totalis/universalis.

Cells that came from pooled cutaneous lymph nodes were sorted using CD4, CD8alpha, NKG2D, NKG2ACE and other markers. This clone was detected a few times. Its matching antigen is unknown. Gene names denote mouse genes. The sequenced fragment ends 4 residues before the CDR3 boundary, so the rest is inferred from the germline J gene. cDNA serving as the sequencing template came from extracted, reverse transcribed RNA. Libraries were prepared by immunoSEQ multiplex PCR; TCRdb keeps only in-frame clonotypes and omits some of them. This sample carries about 270,000 clones, none of them present only once. This CDR3 contains 13 residues. V was shortened by 0 bases and J by 3 bases, with 6 bases between the two germline ends. CDR1 NSHNY and CDR2 SYGAGN come from the germline V gene.

The chain recombines TRBV13-1 with TRBJ1-1, with no clear D. The sample was CD4+ T cells sorted from a lymph node. The source is a C3H/HeJ mouse with alopecia areata. This strain has MHC haplotype H2-k. CDR3 residues: CASSDARYTEVFF. The CDR3 bases that were read are TGTGCCAGCAGTGATGCAAGGTACACA.